This T cell receptor beta chain emerged from a study of T cells in Graves' hyperthyroidism and ophthalmopathy. Study-wide results and limits: Most expanded thyroid clonotypes above 0.001 also appeared in blood.

The V and J ends lost 1 base and 4 bases, in that order; junction bases with no gene match: 8. The CDR3 is 16 amino acids. The germline V gene encodes CDR1 MDHEN and CDR2 SYDVKM. TCR beta CDR3 region amplification was performed from RNA transcripts. The HTBI primer set was used in a first-round RT-PCR of the TCR CDR3. TCRdb reanalysed the multiplex PCR reads using MiXCR and keeps one entry per CDR3 protein. The sample includes 600,000 or so distinct CDR3 sequences, roughly 16% of them seen just once. In its sample, this clonotype was seen many times. What it binds is unknown. PBMCs stemmed from around 10 ml fresh peripheral blood.

The chain links TRBV28 to TRBJ2-7; 9 nucleotides match TRBD1. This sequence originates from a woman aged 25 to 45 with Graves' hyperthyroidism. Input material: blood. The CDR3 is CASSLLRDRAGYEQYF. The CDR3 nucleotides read TGTGCCAGCAGTTTATTACGGGACAGGGCAGGGTACGAGCAGTACTTC. Supplemented by reference TRBV28 and TRBJ2-7, the full variable domain reads DVKVTQSSRYLVKRTGEKVFLECVQDMDHENMFWYRQDPGLGLRLIYFSYDVKMKEKGDIPEGYSVSREKKERFSLILESASTNQTSMYLCASSLLRDRAGYEQYFGPGTRLTVT.